This T cell receptor beta chain was sequenced in a study of blood T cell repertoires in COVID-19 (dated by TCRdb to the early 2020s). With regard to the full study: Samples from collaborators originated in the United States, Italy and Spain and spanned both the acute and convalescent phases of COVID-19. The material from the prospective study consisted of cDNA or gDNA derived from T cells, B-cell-depleted T cells, or PBMCs. Deeply sampled blood TCRbeta repertoires from subjects exposed to, actively infected with, or recovered from COVID-19 were included in the dataset. The repertoires were released in a freely available public database meant as a resource for research on the immune response to SARS-CoV-2. The samples were drawn from the first 160 participants of the ongoing ImmuneRACE study and from 1,254 subjects provided by 6 global collaborators. A de-identified subject ID, COVID-19 status, age in years and sex were almost always included in the sample metadata. Where available, HLA class I and class II types were taken from metadata supplied by the sample provider and were not determined by assay-based typing. Study-level results and caveats: How much clinical and demographic metadata was included differed by source and by participant, and the metadata was provided uncurated.

On this clone: The specificity of this receptor is unknown. Nothing much larger sits one base from this clone, and base qualities are not available.

Each collaborating institution followed its own protocols to collect whole blood in K2EDTA tubes. For TCRbeta analysis, collaborator samples were shipped as frozen whole blood, as isolated PBMCs, or as DNA extracted from either sample type. The junction shows trimming of 0 bases on V and 7 bases on J, plus 10 bases between the germline ends. The cysteine opens and the phenylalanine closes a CDR3 of 15 amino acids. The sequence is cut down to CDR3 DNA, 45 bases in frame from base 1. CDR1 and CDR2, looked up from the germline V gene, are SGHTA and FQGNSA. The immunoSEQ Assay, a bias-controlled multiplex PCR, was used to amplify TCRbeta CDR3 regions from genomic DNA. Per the authors' processing: The number of nucleated cells in each sample was estimated by amplification of reference gene primers within the assay. To quantify the absolute abundance of each unique TCRbeta CDR3 rearrangement, sequence reads were collapsed and filtered. For each sample, productive Simpson clonality was calculated as the square root of Simpson's diversity index across productive rearrangements. The table comes from immuneACCESS by way of TCRdb, which keeps in-frame sequences with V and J called. Part of the clones is missing from these tables; in studies checked, under half for an unresolved V gene and the rest for unknown reasons. V and J calls and clone size come straight from that table; D and trimming were deduced from the DNA. The sample table holds nearly 55,000 clones, of which 60% to 85% were seen once. The top ten clonotypes cover around 14% of the sample.

The source of this sequence is a human donor with active or convalescent COVID-19. The donor label of this sample is uncertain. The sequencing sample was made of peripheral blood. The sequence joins TRBV7-2 to TRBJ1-6; the D gene is unclear. The encoded CDR3 is CASSLALAVNSPLHF. In nucleotide form, the sequence is TGTGCCAGCAGCTTAGCGCTGGCAGTAAATTCACCCCTCCACTTT.